A single sample gave rise to the 32 T cell receptor beta chains below, sequenced in a study of T cell responses to AZD1222 COVID-19 vaccine. TCRdb's copy holds only in-frame clones and misses some; the assay was immunoSEQ multiplex PCR. This table has roughly 120,000 clones, 93% appearing once. The sequencing used peripheral blood, collected 28 days after the second AZD1222 dose. The receptors stem from an adult who received the AZD1222 COVID-19 vaccine.

The chain carries TRBV30 and TRBJ2-1, with D perhaps matching TRBD2 (5 bases). Germline lookup yields CDR1 GTSNPN and CDR2 SVGIG (reference sequence). V lost 0 bases and J 2 bases, leaving 17 bases between the germline ends. This CDR3 is 17 amino acids long. The CDR3, as DNA: TGTGCCTGGAGTGTACTAGGAGCGGACGGACCCTACAATGAGCAGTTCTTC. Protein: CAWSVLGADGPYNEQFF.

The table lists this clone with a few counts. The chain couples TRBV25-1 to TRBJ2-1, with unresolved D. The CDR3 runs 11 residues. The germline V gene has CDR1 MGHDK and CDR2 SYGVNS. Deletions cut 4 bases from V and 6 bases from J, with 4 bases between. The DNA of the CDR3 is TGTGCCAGCAGTGTCGCCAATGAGCAGTTCTTC. It yields the protein CASSVANEQFF.

The chain is built from TRBV7-9 and TRBJ1-4; D ambiguous. CDR1 and CDR2 (germline): SEHNR, FQNEAQ (reference sequence). The CDR3 totals 15 residues. Trimming removed 4 bases at V and 0 bases at J, with 9 bases between. The CDR3 DNA reads TGTGCCAGCAGCTCCGACGGAGCAACTAATGAAAAACTGTTTTTT. Residues: CASSSDGATNEKLFF.

The chain recombines TRBV3-1 (or the pseudogene TRBV3-2) with TRBJ1-1; tentatively, D is TRBD1 (6 bases). The V end lost 6 bases, the J end lost 7 bases, and 18 bases lay between the germline ends. Germline CDR1 reads LGHDT; CDR2 reads YNNKEL (reference sequence). This CDR3 region has 14 residues. The CDR3 here is CASRSTGQPREAFF. For the CDR3, the DNA is TGTGCCAGCAGATCCACTGGACAGCCCCGTGAAGCTTTCTTT.

The chain is built from TRBV19 and TRBJ2-7; D is perhaps TRBD1 or TRBD2 (5 bases each). This CDR3 is built from 13 residues. Deletions cut 6 bases from V and 2 bases from J, with 11 bases between. Germline CDR1 and CDR2: LNHDA and SQIVND (reference sequence). The DNA of the CDR3 is TGTGCCAGTAGCCCGGGGCCCCCCTACGAGCAGTACTTC. Amino acids: CASSPGPPYEQYF. The whole variable domain, remainder taken from reference TRBV19 and TRBJ2-7, is DGGITQSPKYLFRKEGQNVTLSCEQNLNHDAMYWYRQDPGQGLRLIYYSQIVNDFQKGDIAEGYSVSREKKESFPLTVTSAQKNPTAFYLCASSPGPPYEQYFGPGTRLTVT.

This clone was observed once. V is TRBV12-5 and J is TRBJ2-3; a weak D match, TRBD1 (6 bases). Germline CDR1 reads LGHNT; CDR2 reads FRNRAP. The V gene lost 6 bases and the J gene lost 4 bases, with 20 bases spanning the gap. The CDR3 consists of 16 residues. CDR3 loop: CASGPGQTEGADTQYF. CDR3 nucleotides: TGTGCTAGTGGCCCCGGACAGACAGAAGGAGCAGATACGCAGTATTTT.

This chain joins TRBV7-2 and TRBJ1-1; TRBD1 aligns across 7 bases. Germline trimming cut 4 bases from V and 1 base from J; bases unmatched to any gene: 15. This CDR3 spans 18 amino acids. Germline CDR1 SGHTA, CDR2 FQGNSA. This CDR3 is CASSSPPGTVTGNTEAFF. CDR3 DNA sequence: TGTGCCAGCAGCTCACCCCCAGGGACAGTAACGGGGAACACTGAAGCTTTCTTT.

A few counts support this clone. This sequence joins TRBV7-2 and TRBJ1-1, with D perhaps TRBD1 (6 bases). This CDR3 has 14 amino acids. V shed 3 bases and J shed 3 bases, with 11 bases lying between them. Germline assignment: CDR1 SGHTA and CDR2 FQGNSA. CDR3 in DNA: TGTGCCAGCAGCTTTTCCGGGGGCGACACTGAAGCTTTCTTT. Protein product: CASSFSGGDTEAFF.

The V gene is TRBV9, the J gene TRBJ1-1; D is unresolved. The length of the CDR3 is 14 residues. Germline loops: CDR1 SGDLS, CDR2 YYNGEE. V dropped 0 bases and J dropped 1 base, with 7 bases sitting between them. Here the CDR3 reads CASSVASANTEAFF. In DNA form, the CDR3 reads TGTGCCAGCAGCGTAGCGTCAGCGAACACTGAAGCTTTCTTT.

V usage is TRBV4-3 and J usage is TRBJ2-5; no firm D call. Trimming left V 2 bases short and J 1 base short, with 8 bases between. The CDR3 extends over 14 amino acids. The germline V gene encodes CDR1 LGHNA and CDR2 YSLEER. CDR3 sequence reads: CASSQNPVQETQYF. For the CDR3, the DNA is TGCGCCAGCAGCCAAAATCCCGTCCAAGAGACCCAGTACTTC.

The CDR3 DNA reads TGTGCTAGTGGTTTGTCCGACGGCTTCAATCAGCCCCAGCATTTT. Its translation: CASGLSDGFNQPQHF. The V and J genes are TRBV12-5 and TRBJ1-5; D gene unclear. This CDR3 is 15 amino acids long. Germline V gene data show CDR1 as LGHNT and CDR2 as FRNRAP. Between the trimmed V and J ends, which lost 2 bases and 3 bases, there was a span of 11 bases.

This chain uses TRBV5-1 with TRBJ1-2; tentative D call: TRBD1 (6 bases). CDR3 length: 12 residues. The V gene lost 4 bases and the J gene lost 5 bases, with 9 bases spanning the gap. Germline CDR1 SGHRS, CDR2 YFSETQ. CDR3 amino acids: CASSTGHYGYTF. In nucleotides, the CDR3 is TGCGCCAGCAGCACGGGACATTATGGCTACACCTTC.

The chain couples TRBV5-6 to TRBJ1-2, with 9 bases lining up with TRBD1. After removal of 3 bases from V and 0 bases from J, the junction contained 3 bases not matched to a gene. This CDR3 contains 15 residues. In germline, CDR1 is SGHDT, CDR2 YYEEEE. The CDR3, as DNA: TGTGCCAGCAGCTCCCGGACAGGGGCTAACTATGGCTACACCTTC. It specifies CASSSRTGANYGYTF.

This clone came up once. The CDR3 region has the DNA TGTGCCAGCAGCTCGCCGACTAGCGGGAGGGAAGAGACCCAGTACTTC. This codes for CASSSPTSGREETQYF. V gene TRBV5-6 combines with J gene TRBJ2-5, with TRBD2 identical over 14 bases. This CDR3 has 16 amino acids. CDR1 and CDR2 (germline): SGHDT, YYEEEE. V lost 3 bases, J lost 3 bases, and 4 bases stayed unmatched. Variable domain in full (rest from reference TRBV5-6 and TRBJ2-5): DAGVTQSPTHLIKTRGQQVTLRCSPKSGHDTVSWYQQALGQGPQFIFQYYEEEERQRGNFPDRFSGHQFPNYSSELNVNALLLGDSALYLCASSSPTSGREETQYFGPGTRLLVL.

The chain joins TRBV5-1 to TRBJ1-2, with 8 bases fitting TRBD1. The V gene's germline CDR1 is SGHRS and CDR2 YFSETQ. V trimming: 3 bases; J trimming: 1 base; junction bases outside the gene matches: 8. CDR3 size: 16 residues. CDR3 coding DNA: TGCGCCAGCAGCTCGTCGTCAGGGGGCTATAACTATGGCTACACCTTC. This sequence encodes CASSSSSGGYNYGYTF.

This chain links TRBV11-3 with TRBJ2-1; 12 bases agree with TRBD2. CDR1 and CDR2 (germline): SGHNT, YENEEA. V lost 4 bases and J lost 3; bases outside the gene matches: 7. The CDR3 length is 17 residues. This CDR3 is CASSSSGRAAGYNEQFF. CDR3 coding DNA: TGTGCCAGCAGCTCTAGCGGGAGGGCCGCCGGCTACAATGAGCAGTTCTTC.

This sequence joins TRBV29-1 and TRBJ1-2; unclear D gene. The ends were cut back, 7 bases at V and 11 bases at J, with 17 bases in the middle. Germline lookup yields CDR1 SQVTM and CDR2 ANQGSEA. This CDR3 comprises 11 residues. The CDR3 DNA sequence: TGCAGCGGATGGACGGCGCTAGGGTACACCTTC. The encoded protein is CSGWTALGYTF.

The chain is built from TRBV28 and TRBJ1-6; tentatively, D is TRBD1 (6 bases). V was shortened by 5 bases and J by 9 bases, with 14 bases between the two germline ends. The length of the CDR3 is 14 residues. From germline, CDR1 is MDHEN and CDR2 SYDVKM. CDR3 in DNA: TGTGCCAGCAGTCCGGGACACAGGGCTTCACCCCTCCACTTT. Amino acid sequence: CASSPGHRASPLHF.

This clone has a single count. This rearrangement joins TRBV7-9 to TRBJ1-4; D unresolved. Trimming removed 3 bases from V and 0 bases from J, with 5 bases in between. CDR1 and CDR2 from the germline V gene are SEHNR and FQNEAQ (reference sequence). The CDR3 spans 14 residues. The CDR3 sequence: CASSLAATNEKLFF. The DNA of the CDR3 is TGTGCCAGCAGCTTGGCTGCAACTAATGAAAAACTGTTTTTT.

The chain is built from TRBV18 and TRBJ1-1; 8 bases map to TRBD1. CDR3 length: 17 amino acids. Germline V gives CDR1 KGHSH, CDR2 LQKENI. Losses at the gene ends were 3 bases for V and 3 bases for J; bases not matched to a gene: 12. The CDR3, as DNA: TGTGCCAGCTCACCCACGAGGACAGGGCTGGGCGACACTGAAGCTTTCTTT. Its translation: CASSPTRTGLGDTEAFF. The full variable domain, rest sourced from reference TRBV18 and TRBJ1-1, is NAGVMQNPRHLVRRRGQEARLRCSPMKGHSHVYWYRQLPEEGLKFMVYLQKENIIDESGMPKERFSAEFPKEGPSILRIQQVVRGDSAAYFCASSPTRTGLGDTEAFFGQGTRLTVV.

V and J are TRBV21-1 and TRBJ2-7; the D call in the table, TRBD2, was not verified against the DNA. TRBV21-1 is reported as a pseudogene. This CDR3 spans 16 amino acids. The CDR3, as DNA: TGTGCCAGCAGCAAAGGAGGGCGCCCCCCTTTTGACGAGCAGTACTTC. Amino acids: CASSKGGRPPFDEQYF.

The gene calls are TRBV29-1 and TRBJ1-5; weak D call: TRBD1 (6 bases). Trimming removed 4 bases at V and 5 bases at J, with 15 bases between. The CDR3 sequence is 14 residues long. The germline CDR1 and CDR2 sequences are SQVTM and ANQGSEA. DNA for the CDR3: TGCAGCGTTGTGGCAGGGGCGCAGGATCAGCCCCAGCATTTT. Residues: CSVVAGAQDQPQHF.

This chain links TRBV29-1 with TRBJ2-3, with D perhaps assigned TRBD1 or TRBD2 (6 bases each). The CDR3 totals 16 residues. Trimming stripped 6 bases from V and 4 bases from J, with 23 bases between. Per germline, CDR1 SQVTM and CDR2 ANQGSEA. The DNA for the CDR3 is TGCAGCGTGGGGGGCCTGGCTAGTGAGGGTGCAGATACGCAGTATTTT. Amino acids: CSVGGLASEGADTQYF.

This sequence joins TRBV10-3 and TRBJ1-3; D is unclear. The V end lost 5 bases, the J end lost 0 bases, and 11 bases lay between the germline ends. The V gene's germline CDR1 is ENHRY and CDR2 SYGVKD. The CDR3 consists of 15 residues. For the CDR3, the DNA is TGTGCCATCAGTAAATCGGAGAGCTCTGGAAACACCATATATTTT. It is translated as CAISKSESSGNTIYF.

This clone appeared a single time. The rearrangement joins TRBV29-1 to TRBJ2-7; 7 bases are shared with TRBD1. After removal of 4 bases from V and 5 bases from J, the junction contained 8 bases not matched to a gene. Germline-derived CDR1 and CDR2 are SQVTM and ANQGSEA. The CDR3 totals 13 residues. CDR3 bases: TGCAGCGTTGTGGTTGACAGGGCCCACGAGCAGTACTTC. Protein: CSVVVDRAHEQYF.

This clone was detected only once. The chain uses TRBV7-9 and TRBJ2-7, with 9 bases lining up with TRBD1. Germline loops: CDR1 SEHNR, CDR2 FQNEAQ (reference sequence). Trimming took 3 bases from V and 5 from J; bases not matched to a gene: 5. This CDR3 has 14 amino acids. The CDR3 DNA is TGTGCCAGCAGCTTCACAGGGGGCTTCGACGAGCAGTACTTC. Protein: CASSFTGGFDEQYF.

The chain carries TRBV4-3 and TRBJ2-3; D ambiguous. Germline lookup yields CDR1 LGHNA and CDR2 YSLEER. The CDR3 contains 14 residues. Trimming stripped 3 bases from V and 0 bases from J, with 7 bases between. The CDR3 is CASSQQTSTDTQYF. The CDR3 DNA follows: TGCGCCAGCAGCCAGCAGACTAGCACAGATACGCAGTATTTT.

The V gene is TRBV2, the J gene TRBJ2-5, with TRBD1 identical over 8 bases. V lost 6 bases to trimming and J lost 7 bases; unmatched junction nucleotides: 13. This CDR3 comprises 15 residues. Germline V gene sequence: CDR1 SNHLY, CDR2 FYNNEI. Here the CDR3 reads CASRRPRTGLGTQYF. The CDR3 DNA reads TGTGCCAGCAGGAGACCGAGGACAGGGTTAGGGACCCAGTACTTC.

The chain is built from TRBV6-5 and TRBJ2-4; 8 nucleotides match TRBD2. Unmatched junction bases numbered 6, after V lost 4 bases and J lost 7 bases. The CDR3 sequence is 14 residues long. The germline gives CDR1 MNHEY, CDR2 SVGAGI. The CDR3 region has the DNA TGTGCCAGCAGTTCCGGGGGGGCTGGGAACATTCAGTACTTC. This translates into CASSSGGAGNIQYF.

The chain employs TRBV2 and TRBJ2-7, with 9 bases lining up with TRBD1. Germline loops: CDR1 SNHLY, CDR2 FYNNEI. V trimming: 8 bases; J trimming: 6 bases; junction bases outside the gene matches: 11. There are 14 residues in the CDR3. CDR3 amino acids: CASQDRGISLEQYF. The CDR3 coding sequence is TGTGCCAGCCAGGACAGGGGCATTAGTCTCGAGCAGTACTTC.

The chain uses TRBV2 and TRBJ1-5; TRBD1 agrees at 11 bases. The CDR3 runs 13 residues. Trimming at V came to 6 bases and at J to 6 bases, leaving 1 base not matched to a gene. Germline CDR1 and CDR2: SNHLY and FYNNEI. CDR3 residues: CASRGTGGQPQHF. The CDR3 coding sequence is TGTGCCAGCAGAGGGACAGGGGGTCAGCCCCAGCATTTT.

CDR3 loop: CASSRRGGTKQFF. The CDR3 DNA is TGTGCCAGCAGCCGGCGTGGGGGGACCAAGCAGTTCTTC. The V call is TRBV7-3, the J call TRBJ2-1, with a possible D match to TRBD2 (6 bases). Trimming shortened V by 5 bases and J by 11 bases, and 16 bases separated the two germline ends. The CDR3 spans 13 residues. The germline gives CDR1 SGHTA, CDR2 FQGTGA.